This TCR beta chain appears in the sequencing data of a study of cytomegalovirus exposure and HLA in healthy donors. Study overall: HLA-typed donors were the source of about 85 million unique TCRs, which an early data release held.

Study-level findings and limits: According to the study, around 160 TCR beta chains were cytomegalovirus-associated. Per a later analysis, HLA-associated TCR beta chains showed more clonal expansion than other, equally common TCR beta chains. The sole available immune exposure information was CMV serostatus.

Of note for this clone: The antigen is undetermined.

The PCR used 60 Vbeta and 13 Jbeta primers. Method: immunoSEQ multiplex PCR; TCRdb's copy keeps in-frame clones and lacks some. The data hold 180,000 or so clones, with around three quarters observed a single time. Source material: PBMCs. The receptor was isolated from a young woman in good health and CMV-seronegative.

The CDR3 spells CASSLESGGTGNEQFF. CDR3 DNA: TGTGCCAGCAGCTTAGAAAGCGGGGGGACTGGTAATGAGCAGTTCTTC. The chain uses TRBV11-1 and TRBJ2-1, with TRBD2 matching over 9 bases. The CDR3 runs to 16 residues. Germline CDR1 reads SGHAT; CDR2 reads FQDESV (reference sequence). J was trimmed by 7 bases and V by 1 base; bases with no gene match: 8.